The present entry profiles one T cell receptor beta chain with its context. This CDR3 spans 11 amino acids. V gave up 3 bases and J gave up 9 bases, with 7 bases separating them. CDR1 and CDR2 from the germline V gene are SGHNT and YYREEE (reference sequence). TCRdb reprocessed the 5' RACE reads with MiXCR, giving one entry per CDR3 protein. The sample contains around 370,000 distinct CDR3 sequences, about 21% of which appear only once. The source of the sample is a study of T-cell memory formation after mild COVID-19. The sequenced material came from PBMCs or a T cell subset sorted from them (not recorded which). The clonotype originates from an adult woman who had mild COVID-19 (a few samples of this study predate the infection). Cell type and time point are not known. The chain carries TRBV5-4 and TRBJ2-1; D possibly corresponds to TRBD1 (5 bases). The CDR3 nucleotides read TGTGCCAGCAGCTGGGGCCGTGAGCAGTTCTTC. Its translation: CASSWGREQFF.